This is a list of T cell receptor beta chains from one sample in a study of blood T cell repertoires in COVID-19. Sequencing was performed with immunoSEQ multiplex PCR; in TCRdb, only in-frame clones are kept and a portion is missing. In the table there are 170,000 or so clones, 86% of which are singletons. The sequenced sample consisted of peripheral blood. These receptors came from a man in his fifties with active or convalescent COVID-19. The conserved cysteine and the conserved F or W are not part of the CDR3 here.

j_call: TRBJ1-6
v_call: TRBV9
cdr3_aa: ASSEGEGYSPLH

j_call: TRBJ1-2
v_call: TRBV7-9
cdr3_aa: ASSLSRVFYGYT

j_call: TRBJ1-5
v_call: TRBV6-2/TRBV6-3
cdr3_aa: ASSYPVGQGGAGSNQPQH

j_call: TRBJ1-2
v_call: TRBV29-1
cdr3_aa: SVENRPSYGYT

j_call: TRBJ1-2
v_call: TRBV29-1
cdr3_aa: SVASTIGYT

j_call: TRBJ2-1
v_call: TRBV18
cdr3_aa: ASSRVTGADYNEQF

j_call: TRBJ1-2
v_call: TRBV6-6
cdr3_aa: ASSYSLDSGYT

j_call: TRBJ2-1
v_call: TRBV7-9
cdr3_aa: ASSLVPSVSEQF

j_call: TRBJ1-1
v_call: TRBV15
cdr3_aa: ATSGGVGSGRTEAF

j_call: TRBJ2-7
v_call: TRBV3-1/TRBV3-2
cdr3_aa: ASSQSGTGPYEQY

j_call: TRBJ1-2
v_call: TRBV7-9
cdr3_aa: ASSLSEGDGYT

j_call: TRBJ2-7
v_call: TRBV2
cdr3_aa: ASSELAGGAGEQY

j_call: TRBJ1-1
v_call: TRBV11-2
cdr3_aa: ASSLEFHPGVGTEAF

j_call: TRBJ2-2
v_call: TRBV24-1
cdr3_aa: ATSTSSRNTGELF

j_call: TRBJ1-5
v_call: TRBV28
cdr3_aa: ASITGRGHNQPQH